This TCR beta chain is from a study of cytomegalovirus exposure and HLA in healthy donors. General study findings and limits: Donor immune exposure was known only as CMV serostatus. Common viral pathogens seemed to be connected with several of the most significant clusters, according to a later analysis. Listed as cytomegalovirus-associated were around 160 TCR beta chains.

The CDR3 length is 17 residues. Trimming took 1 base from V and 4 from J; bases not matched to a gene: 9. CDR1 and CDR2 (germline): SGHRS, YFSETQ. Both 60 Vbeta primers and 13 Jbeta primers went into the PCR. In the source study's methods: Unique TCR beta chains totaled about 73 million in a later count, with roughly 12 million of them shared. Clones were read by immunoSEQ multiplex PCR, and TCRdb kept only the in-frame ones, dropping some. For V, J and clone size, that table is used; D and trimming come from the DNA. This table holds about 230,000 clones, around 89% found once. Comments on this clone: Antigen unknown.

The V call is TRBV5-1, the J call TRBJ2-2, with 8 bases fitting TRBD2. Sequencing was performed on PBMCs. This TCR was recovered from a woman aged 18-30 years in good health and CMV-seronegative. CDR3 nucleotide sequence: TGCGCCAGCAGCTTGCGGCCTGCGGGAGGTGGCACCGGGGAGCTGTTTTTT. Translation gives CASSLRPAGGGTGELFF.